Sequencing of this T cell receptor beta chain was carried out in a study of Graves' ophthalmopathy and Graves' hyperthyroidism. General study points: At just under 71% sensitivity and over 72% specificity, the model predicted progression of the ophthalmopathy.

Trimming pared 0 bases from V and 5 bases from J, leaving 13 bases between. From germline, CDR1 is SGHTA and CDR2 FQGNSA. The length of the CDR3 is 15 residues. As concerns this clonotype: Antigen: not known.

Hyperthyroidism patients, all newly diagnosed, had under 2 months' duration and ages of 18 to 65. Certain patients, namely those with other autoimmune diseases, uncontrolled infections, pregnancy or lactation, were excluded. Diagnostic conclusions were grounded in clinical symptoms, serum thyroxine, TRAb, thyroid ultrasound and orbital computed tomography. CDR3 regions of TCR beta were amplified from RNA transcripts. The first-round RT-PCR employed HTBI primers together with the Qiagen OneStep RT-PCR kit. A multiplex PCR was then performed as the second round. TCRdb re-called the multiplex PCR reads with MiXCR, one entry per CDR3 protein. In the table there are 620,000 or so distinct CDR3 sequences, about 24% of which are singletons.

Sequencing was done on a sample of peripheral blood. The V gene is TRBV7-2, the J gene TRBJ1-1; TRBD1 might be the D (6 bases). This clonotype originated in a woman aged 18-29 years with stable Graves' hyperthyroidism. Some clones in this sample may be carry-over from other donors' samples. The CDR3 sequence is CASSLAGQRGTEAFF. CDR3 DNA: TGTGCCAGCAGCTTAGCGGGACAAAGGGGAACTGAAGCTTTCTTT.